The rows below give T cell receptor beta chains drawn from one sample of a study of blood T cell repertoires in COVID-19. Here immunoSEQ multiplex PCR was the method, and the copy in TCRdb shows in-frame clones only, minus some. Of some 300,000 clones in the sample, more than 85% were seen once. Source material: peripheral blood. The receptors here all came from a man in his 70s with acute or convalescent COVID-19. CDR3s include the opening cysteine and the closing phenylalanine or tryptophan. D genes are given only for firm matches.

J	D	V	CDR3
TRBJ1-1	.	TRBV2	CASSEARVAFF
TRBJ1-1	.	TRBV9	CASSVLGERTEAFF
TRBJ2-7	.	TRBV12-3/TRBV12-4	CASSHSGYQQYF
TRBJ2-5	.	TRBV28	CASRGEETQYF
TRBJ1-2	.	TRBV18	CASSPTGNYGYTF
TRBJ1-4	.	TRBV5-5	CASSLGQINEKLFF
TRBJ2-5	.	TRBV9	CASSVVEGSETQYF
TRBJ2-5	TRBD1	TRBV7-2	CASRSGQGGRETQYF
TRBJ2-3	TRBD1	TRBV4-3	CASSQQWTGGTDTQYF
TRBJ1-1	.	TRBV5-5	CASSLVARGTEAFF
TRBJ1-1	TRBD1	TRBV5-1	CASSLETGVDTEAFF
TRBJ1-1	.	TRBV10-2	CASGIQGLRSTEAFF
TRBJ2-3	TRBD1	TRBV18	CASSPDRGLGDTQYF
TRBJ1-2	.	TRBV12-3/TRBV12-4	CASSFNPVDGYTF
TRBJ1-5	.	TRBV4-1	CASSQEGGNQPQHF
TRBJ1-2	.	TRBV18	CASSPRDYGYTF
TRBJ2-3	TRBD2	TRBV29-1	CSTRPLAGEADTQYF
TRBJ2-1	TRBD2	TRBV6-6	CASNPKGGGGRDEQFF
TRBJ1-2	.	TRBV30	CAWTPSRLSGYTF
TRBJ2-1	.	TRBV5-1	CASSLRSGSYNEQFF
TRBJ2-5	TRBD1	TRBV10-3	CAIRRDRDQETQYF
TRBJ2-3	TRBD2	TRBV5-1	CASSVPTLSGGEDTQYF
TRBJ2-5	.	TRBV7-2	CASSLNVAGETQYF
TRBJ1-1	.	TRBV21-1	CASSKALRGQAEKKAFF
TRBJ1-1	.	TRBV4-1	CASSQAPTGRVTEAFF
TRBJ2-5	TRBD1	TRBV27	CASSLSISGGRKTQYF
TRBJ2-4	TRBD2	TRBV4-3	CASSRGLAGDSGVQYF
TRBJ2-2	TRBD2	TRBV4-3	CASSQAGGPNTGELFF
TRBJ1-1	.	TRBV28	CASSFGGTTTEAFF
TRBJ1-2	.	TRBV7-2	CASSLARQGPRLGGYTF
TRBJ1-6	.	TRBV6-5	CASSYLQGGNSPLHF
TRBJ2-1	.	TRBV7-2	CASSLVDYGSERNEQFF
TRBJ2-3	TRBD2	TRBV5-1	CASSLGTSGRFGTDTQYF
TRBJ2-7	.	TRBV7-2	CASSLGRGRNYEQYF
TRBJ1-1	.	TRBV7-9	CASSPRVTGAFF
TRBJ2-2	.	TRBV2	CASSLKNTGELFF